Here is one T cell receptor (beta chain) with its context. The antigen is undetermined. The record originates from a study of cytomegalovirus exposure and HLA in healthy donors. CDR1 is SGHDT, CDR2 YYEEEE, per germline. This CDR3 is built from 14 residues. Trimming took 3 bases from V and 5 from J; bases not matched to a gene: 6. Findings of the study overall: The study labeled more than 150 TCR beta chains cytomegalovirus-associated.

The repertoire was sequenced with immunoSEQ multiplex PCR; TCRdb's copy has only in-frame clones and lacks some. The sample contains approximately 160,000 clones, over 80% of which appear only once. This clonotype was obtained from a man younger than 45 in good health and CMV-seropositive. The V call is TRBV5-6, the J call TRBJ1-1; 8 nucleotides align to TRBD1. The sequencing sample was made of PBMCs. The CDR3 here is CASSWTGTRTEAFF. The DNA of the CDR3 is TGTGCCAGCAGCTGGACAGGGACGAGGACTGAAGCTTTCTTT.